The following is a T cell receptor (beta chain) sequence with its context. Assay used: immunoSEQ multiplex PCR; TCRdb lists only in-frame clones, some missing. The sample has some 130,000 clones, 70% to 90% seen once. The source of the sample is a study of cytotoxic CD8 clonotypes in ibrutinib-treated CLL. The specimen was PBMCs, collected after 24 months of ibrutinib treatment. This clonotype was sampled from a human donor with chronic lymphocytic leukemia.

The chain's CDR3 is CASSYGQGAHGYTF. The CDR3 bases are TGTGCCAGCAGTTACGGACAGGGGGCGCATGGCTACACCTTC. V and J are TRBV6-5 and TRBJ1-2, with 11 bases lining up with TRBD1. This CDR3 is 14 amino acids long. V lost 2 bases and J lost 6; bases outside the gene matches: 2. CDR1 MNHEY and CDR2 SVGAGI come from the germline V gene.